These T cell receptor beta chains were read from a single sample in a study of blood T cell repertoires in COVID-19. Assay: immunoSEQ multiplex PCR; the TCRdb copy retains only in-frame clones and omits some. The sample carries 35,000 to 55,000 clones, roughly nine tenths recorded once. The material sequenced was peripheral blood. The receptors were sampled from a man aged 65 to 85 with active COVID-19. Each CDR3 is given with its conserved first and last residue. Each record gives: clone size, J gene, V gene, D gene, CDR3 DNA, CDR3 protein. The D gene is left open where the match is weak. Clone size is not always given. Where it is, it says once, few, many or a class for expanded clones.

- | TRBJ1-1 | TRBV29-1 | - | TGCAGCGTCGTCGCGGAGCCTGAAGCTTTCTTT | CSVVAEPEAFF
few | TRBJ2-2 | TRBV5-1 | - | TGCGCCAGCAGCTTGGACAGGTTAACCGGGGAGCTGTTTTTT | CASSLDRLTGELFF
- | TRBJ2-5 | TRBV12-3/TRBV12-4 | - | TGTGCCAGCAGTTTAGTGCTCCGGGAGACCCAGTACTTC | CASSLVLRETQYF
- | TRBJ2-1 | TRBV7-2 | TRBD2 | TGTGCCAGCAGCTGGACTAGCGGGGGAAGGGAATACAATGAGCAGTTCTTC | CASSWTSGGREYNEQFF
- | TRBJ1-1 | TRBV6-5 | - | TGTGCCAGCAGTTTGACAGCTCAAAGTATCGTCGCTGAAGCTTTCTTT | CASSLTAQSIVAEAFF
- | TRBJ1-4 | TRBV5-8 | - | TGTGCCAGCAGCTTGGGGATCGGGGGGTCAGCTAATGAAAAACTGTTTTTT | CASSLGIGGSANEKLFF
once | TRBJ2-2 | TRBV18 | TRBD2 | TGTGCCAGCTCACCGAAGACTAGCGGATTCACCGGGGAGCTGTTTTTT | CASSPKTSGFTGELFF
- | TRBJ2-3 | TRBV7-8 | TRBD2 | TGTGCCAGCAGCCCCAGGACTAGCGGGGGAGCAGATACGCAGTATTTT | CASSPRTSGGADTQYF
- | TRBJ2-7 | TRBV27 | - | TGTGCCAGCAGTTTAAGGTTACAGGGTACGATCTACGAGCAGTACTTC | CASSLRLQGTIYEQYF
- | TRBJ2-3 | TRBV4-1 | - | TGCGCCAGCAGCCAAGGATGGGGGGGCAGAGATACGCAGTATTTT | CASSQGWGGRDTQYF
- | TRBJ1-1 | TRBV5-1 | - | TGCGCCAGCAGCTTGACGGGTTCTGAAGCTTTCTTT | CASSLTGSEAFF
- | TRBJ2-3 | TRBV5-1 | TRBD2 | TGCGCCAGCAGCTTGGGCGGGCGACGGGGGGGCACAGATACGCAGTATTTT | CASSLGGRRGGTDTQYF
once | TRBJ1-3 | TRBV5-1 | TRBD1 | TGCGCCAGCAGCCCGATGACAGGGGATGGAAACACCATATATTTT | CASSPMTGDGNTIYF
- | TRBJ2-3 | TRBV7-2 | - | TGTGCCAGCAGCCCAACACTAGAGCAGGATACGCAGTATTTT | CASSPTLEQDTQYF
few | TRBJ1-4 | TRBV10-3 | TRBD1 | TGTGCCATCGGACCGGGACAGGGAATTGAAAAACTGTTTTTT | CAIGPGQGIEKLFF
- | TRBJ2-7 | TRBV6-5 | - | TGTGCCAGCAGTTGGGGAGGGGGTAAGTACGAGCAGTACTTC | CASSWGGGKYEQYF
- | TRBJ1-4 | TRBV7-9 | TRBD1 | TGTGCCAGCAGCCCAGGGGGAGGAGCTAATGAAAAACTGTTTTTT | CASSPGGGANEKLFF
- | TRBJ1-4 | TRBV4-3 | TRBD1 | TGCGCCAGCAGCCCCCGCTTCGGGACAGGGGGGACTAATGAAAAACTGTTTTTT | CASSPRFGTGGTNEKLFF
- | TRBJ2-3 | TRBV6-6 | - | TGTGCCAGCAGTTACACAGGGATTGTTCCCACAGATACGCAGTATTTT | CASSYTGIVPTDTQYF
once | TRBJ2-2 | TRBV7-2 | TRBD1 | TGTGCCAGCAGCTATGCCGGGACAGGGGAGGGGGAGCTGTTTTTT | CASSYAGTGEGELFF
once | TRBJ2-3 | TRBV9 | - | TGTGCCAGCAGCGTAGTCGGCAGGGGCACAGATACGCAGTATTTT | CASSVVGRGTDTQYF
- | TRBJ1-1 | TRBV18 | - | TGTGCCAGCAAGCAGGCGGGGAACACTGAAGCTTTCTTT | CASKQAGNTEAFF
few | TRBJ2-2 | TRBV5-1 | TRBD2 | TGCGCCAGCAGCTTAAGCGGGGGCCCCAGCACCGGGGAGCTGTTTTTT | CASSLSGGPSTGELFF
few | TRBJ2-7 | TRBV7-8 | TRBD2 | TGTGCCAGCAGCTCCGGGACTAGCGGAGGCTACGAGCAGTACTTC | CASSSGTSGGYEQYF
- | TRBJ1-4 | TRBV25-1 | - | TGTGCCAGCAGTGAATATACGGGTGCAACTAATGAAAAACTGTTTTTT | CASSEYTGATNEKLFF
- | TRBJ2-7 | TRBV6-5 | TRBD1 | TGTGCCAGCAGCCGGACAGGTAGTTCCTACGAGCAGTACTTC | CASSRTGSSYEQYF
- | TRBJ1-2 | TRBV10-3 | TRBD1 | TGTGCCATCAACCCGACAGGGGCTAACTATGGCTACACCTTC | CAINPTGANYGYTF
- | TRBJ2-1 | TRBV4-3 | - | TGCGCCAGCAGCCAAGTGGGGGGGCGGTACAATGAGCAGTTCTTC | CASSQVGGRYNEQFF
- | TRBJ2-7 | TRBV7-2 | TRBD2 | TGTGCCAGCAGCTTCGACGGTGCTAGCGGGGGAATCGAGCAGTACTTC | CASSFDGASGGIEQYF
few | TRBJ1-5 | TRBV2 | TRBD1 | TGTGCCAGCAGTGGGCCCGGGACAGCTAATCAGCCCCAGCATTTT | CASSGPGTANQPQHF
- | TRBJ1-5 | TRBV19 | TRBD1 | TGTGCCAGTAGTAGAGCCCGGGACAGTGCAGATCAGCCCCAGCATTTT | CASSRARDSADQPQHF
- | TRBJ2-3 | TRBV19 | TRBD2 | TGTGCCAGTACCCTATCCCAGCTAGCGGGGGACCCCCCCGATACGCAGTATTTT | CASTLSQLAGDPPDTQYF
- | TRBJ2-3 | TRBV15 | TRBD1 | TGTGCCACCAGCAGAGACCGGGACAGCCCCACAGATACGCAGTATTTT | CATSRDRDSPTDTQYF
once | TRBJ2-7 | TRBV2 | - | TGTGCCAGCCGACCGAACACAGGGACCTACGAGCAGTACTTC | CASRPNTGTYEQYF
- | TRBJ1-2 | TRBV19 | - | TGTGCCAGTAGTACGGTTGCAGGGAACTATGGCTACACCTTC | CASSTVAGNYGYTF
few | TRBJ1-5 | TRBV19 | TRBD1 | TGTGCCAGTAGTGGTGGACAGGGAGGGAATCAGCCCCAGCATTTT | CASSGGQGGNQPQHF